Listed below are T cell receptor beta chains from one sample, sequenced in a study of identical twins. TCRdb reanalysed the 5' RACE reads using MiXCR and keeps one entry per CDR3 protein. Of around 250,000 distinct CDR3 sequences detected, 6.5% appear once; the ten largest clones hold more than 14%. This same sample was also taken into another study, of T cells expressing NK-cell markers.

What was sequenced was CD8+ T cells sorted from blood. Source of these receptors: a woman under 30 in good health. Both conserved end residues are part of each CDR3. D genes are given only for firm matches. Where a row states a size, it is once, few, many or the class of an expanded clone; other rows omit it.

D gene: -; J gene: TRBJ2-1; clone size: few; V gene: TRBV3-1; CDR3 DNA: TGTGCCAGCAGCCCATTTGGTGGGTCCTACAATGAGCAGTTCTTC; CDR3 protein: CASSPFGGSYNEQFF
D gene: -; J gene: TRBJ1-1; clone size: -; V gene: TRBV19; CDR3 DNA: TGTGCCAGTAACGAGGGAACAAGACATGAAGCTTTCTTT; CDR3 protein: CASNEGTRHEAFF
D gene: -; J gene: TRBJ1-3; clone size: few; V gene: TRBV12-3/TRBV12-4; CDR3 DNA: TGTGCCAGCAGTTTGGGGGTTGGGGTCCAGGGGATAGGAAACACCATATATTTT; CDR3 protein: CASSLGVGVQGIGNTIYF
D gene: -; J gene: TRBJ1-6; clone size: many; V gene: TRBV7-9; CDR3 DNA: TGTGCCAGCAGTGAGTGGGTCTATAATTCACCCCTCCACTTT; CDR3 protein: CASSEWVYNSPLHF
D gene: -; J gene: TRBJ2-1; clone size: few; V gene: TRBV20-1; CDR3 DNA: TGCAGTGCTAGTTCCAGCGGGCCGAACAATGAGCAGTTCTTC; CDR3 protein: CSASSSGPNNEQFF
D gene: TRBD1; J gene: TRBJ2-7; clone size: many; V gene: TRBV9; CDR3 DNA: TGTGCCAGCAGCGTAGGACAGGGGGCGACCTACGAGCAGTACTTC; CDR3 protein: CASSVGQGATYEQYF
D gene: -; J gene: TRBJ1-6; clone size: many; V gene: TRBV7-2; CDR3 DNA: TGTGCCAGCAGCTTAATAGAAAATTATTCACCCCTCCACTTT; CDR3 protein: CASSLIENYSPLHF
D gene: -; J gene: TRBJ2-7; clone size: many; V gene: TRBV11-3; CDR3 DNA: TGTGCCAGCAGCTTTCGACTAGTTTACGAGCAGTACTTC; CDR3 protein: CASSFRLVYEQYF
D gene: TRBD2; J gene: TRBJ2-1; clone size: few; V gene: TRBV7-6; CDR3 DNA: TGTGCCAGCAGCAGAGGGGGACTAGCGGGGGGGCCCTCCTACAATGAGCAGTTCTTC; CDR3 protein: CASSRGGLAGGPSYNEQFF
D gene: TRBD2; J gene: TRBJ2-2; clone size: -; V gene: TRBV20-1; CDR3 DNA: TGCAGTGCTAGGGCCCCGGGACTAGCGGGAGTTTTGAACACCGGGGAGCTGTTTTTT; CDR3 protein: CSARAPGLAGVLNTGELFF
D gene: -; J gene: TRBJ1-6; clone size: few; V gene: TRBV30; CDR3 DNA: TGTGCCTGGAGCCCACCCCTCCACTTT; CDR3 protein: CAWSPPLHF
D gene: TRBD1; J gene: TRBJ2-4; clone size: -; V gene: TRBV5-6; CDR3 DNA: TGTGCCAGCAGCCAAGGACAGGGGCGGTACATTCAGTACTTC; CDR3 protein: CASSQGQGRYIQYF
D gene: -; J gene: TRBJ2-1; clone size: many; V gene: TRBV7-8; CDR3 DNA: TGTGCCAGCAGCTTATTAGCGCATGAGCAGTTCTTC; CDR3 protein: CASSLLAHEQFF
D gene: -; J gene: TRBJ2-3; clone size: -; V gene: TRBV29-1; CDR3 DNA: TGCAGCGTTGGGGGAGCTACCTACACAGATACGCAGTATTTT; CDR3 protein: CSVGGATYTDTQYF
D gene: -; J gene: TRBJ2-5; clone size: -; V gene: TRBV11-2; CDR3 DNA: TGTGCCAGCAGCCCTATGGAGGTTTCGGAGACCCAGTACTTC; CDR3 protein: CASSPMEVSETQYF
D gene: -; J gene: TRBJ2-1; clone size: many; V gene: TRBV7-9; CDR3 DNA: TGTGCCAGCAGCTTAATAGCCCCTGAGCAGTTCTTC; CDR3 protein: CASSLIAPEQFF
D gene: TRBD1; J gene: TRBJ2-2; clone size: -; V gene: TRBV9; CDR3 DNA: TGTGCCAGCAAAACCGGGACAGGGTCTACCGGGGAGCTGTTTTTT; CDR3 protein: CASKTGTGSTGELFF
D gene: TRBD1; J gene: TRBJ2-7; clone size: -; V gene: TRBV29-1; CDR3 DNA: TGCAGCGTTAGGACAGGCTCCTACGAGCATTACTTC; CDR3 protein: CSVRTGSYEHYF
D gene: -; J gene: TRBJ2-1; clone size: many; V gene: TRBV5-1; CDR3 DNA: TGCGCCAGCAGCTTTTCGTGGGGGCGGAACAATGAGCAGTTCTTC; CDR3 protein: CASSFSWGRNNEQFF
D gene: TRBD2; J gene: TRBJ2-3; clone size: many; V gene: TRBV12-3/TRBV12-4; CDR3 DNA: TGTGCCAGCAGCAAGACTAGCGGGGGGGTAGATACGCAGTATTTT; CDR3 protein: CASSKTSGGVDTQYF
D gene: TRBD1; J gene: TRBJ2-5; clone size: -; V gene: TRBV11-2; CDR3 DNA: TGTGCCAGCACCGCGGGGGACAGGGGGCAGACCCAGTACTTC; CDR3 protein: CASTAGDRGQTQYF
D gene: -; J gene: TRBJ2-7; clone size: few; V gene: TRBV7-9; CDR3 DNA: TGTGCCAGCAGCTCCCTGGTGGTGGGGGAGCAGTACTTC; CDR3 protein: CASSSLVVGEQYF
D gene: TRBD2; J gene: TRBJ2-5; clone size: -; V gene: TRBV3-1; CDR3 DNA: TGTGCCAGCAGCCAAGATTGGGCGGGGGTGCAAGAGACCCAGTACTTC; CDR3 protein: CASSQDWAGVQETQYF
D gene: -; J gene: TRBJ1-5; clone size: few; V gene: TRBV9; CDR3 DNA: TGTGCCAGCAGCGTAGACTCGGATCAGCCCCAGCATTTT; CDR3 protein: CASSVDSDQPQHF
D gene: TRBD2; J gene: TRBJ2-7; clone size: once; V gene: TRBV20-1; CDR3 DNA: TGCTGTGCTAGCCCCGGACTAGCGGGGGGTTCCTACGAGCAGTACTTC; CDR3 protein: CCASPGLAGGSYEQYF
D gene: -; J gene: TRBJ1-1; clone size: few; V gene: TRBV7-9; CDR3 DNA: TGTGCCAGCAGCACCTCCGGGGAAAGGGCTTTCTTT; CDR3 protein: CASSTSGERAFF
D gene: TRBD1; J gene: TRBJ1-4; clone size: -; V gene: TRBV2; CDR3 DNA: TGTGCCAGCAGTGAAGCGGGACAGGAAAAACTGTTTTTT; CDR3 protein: CASSEAGQEKLFF
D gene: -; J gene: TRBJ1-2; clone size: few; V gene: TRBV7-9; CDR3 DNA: TGTGCCAGCAGCTTAGGGGATCCCTCTTTTCTGAACTATGGCTACACCTTC; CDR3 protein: CASSLGDPSFLNYGYTF
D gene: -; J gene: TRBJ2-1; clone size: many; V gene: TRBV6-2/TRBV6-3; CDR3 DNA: TGTGCCAGCAGTTACTTGACTCCCTTCAATGAGCAGTTCTTC; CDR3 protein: CASSYLTPFNEQFF
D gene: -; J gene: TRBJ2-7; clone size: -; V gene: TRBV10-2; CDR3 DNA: TGCGCCAGCAGGACGGACGGCTACGAGCAGTACTTC; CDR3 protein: CASRTDGYEQYF
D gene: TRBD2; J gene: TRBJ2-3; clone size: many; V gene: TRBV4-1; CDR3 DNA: TGCGCCAGCAGCCAACGTGAGACTAGCGGCACAGATACGCAGTATTTT; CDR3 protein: CASSQRETSGTDTQYF
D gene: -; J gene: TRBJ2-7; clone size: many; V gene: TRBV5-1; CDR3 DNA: TGCGCCAGCAGCTTGGTGGACGAGGGTTTTTACGAGCAGTACTTC; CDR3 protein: CASSLVDEGFYEQYF
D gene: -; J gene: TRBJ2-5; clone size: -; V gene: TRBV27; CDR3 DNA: TGTGCCAGCAGTTTCCGGCCGTGGGAGACCCAGTACTTC; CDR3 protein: CASSFRPWETQYF
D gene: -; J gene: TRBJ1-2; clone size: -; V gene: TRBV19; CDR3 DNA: TGTGCCAGTAGTATTGACGCCGGGAATACTAACTATGGCTACACCTTC; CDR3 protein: CASSIDAGNTNYGYTF
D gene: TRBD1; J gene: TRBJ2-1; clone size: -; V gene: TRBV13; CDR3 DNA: TGTGCCAGCAGCTCCGGGGACAGGTGGGGTGAGCAGTTCTTC; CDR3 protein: CASSSGDRWGEQFF
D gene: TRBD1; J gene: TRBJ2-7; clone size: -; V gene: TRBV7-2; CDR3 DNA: TGTGCCAGCAGCTCCCTTGGGGGACAGGGCTCCTACGAGCAGTACTTC; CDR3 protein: CASSSLGGQGSYEQYF
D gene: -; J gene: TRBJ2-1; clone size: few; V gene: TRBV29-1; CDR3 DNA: TGCAGCGCAGGAGAGTGGAATGAGCAGTTCTTC; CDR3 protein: CSAGEWNEQFF
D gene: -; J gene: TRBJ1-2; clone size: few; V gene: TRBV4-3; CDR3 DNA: TGCGCCAGCAGCCAAGAAAATTGGGGAATAGGCTACACCTTC; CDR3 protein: CASSQENWGIGYTF
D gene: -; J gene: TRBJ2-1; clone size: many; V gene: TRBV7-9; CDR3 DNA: TGTGCCAGCAGCTGGGGCGTCAGCTCCTACAATGAGCAGTTCTTC; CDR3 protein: CASSWGVSSYNEQFF
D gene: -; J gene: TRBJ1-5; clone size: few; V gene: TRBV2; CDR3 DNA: TGTGCCAGCAGTGGAAGGAAGAAACAGCCCCAGCATTTT; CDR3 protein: CASSGRKKQPQHF
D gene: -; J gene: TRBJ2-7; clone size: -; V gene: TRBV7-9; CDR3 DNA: TGTGCCAGTTCCCTCGGGGAAGGTCCCACCTACGAGCAGTACTTC; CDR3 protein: CASSLGEGPTYEQYF